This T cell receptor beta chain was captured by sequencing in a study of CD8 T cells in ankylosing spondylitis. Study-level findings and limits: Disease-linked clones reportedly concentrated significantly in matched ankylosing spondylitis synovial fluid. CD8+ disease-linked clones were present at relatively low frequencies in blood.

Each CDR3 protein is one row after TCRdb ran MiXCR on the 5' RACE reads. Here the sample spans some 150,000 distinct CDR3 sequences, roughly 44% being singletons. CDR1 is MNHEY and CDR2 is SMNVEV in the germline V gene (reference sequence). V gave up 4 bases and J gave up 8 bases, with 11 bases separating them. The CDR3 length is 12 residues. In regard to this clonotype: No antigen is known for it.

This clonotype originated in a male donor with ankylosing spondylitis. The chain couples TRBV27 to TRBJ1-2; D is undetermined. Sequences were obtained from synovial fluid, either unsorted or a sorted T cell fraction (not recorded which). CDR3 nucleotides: TGTGCCAGCAGTTCGGGTGCGCGGGGCTACACCTTC. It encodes CASSSGARGYTF.